Described below is a single T cell receptor (beta chain) sequence and its context. The data originate from a study of shared T cell receptors in the human thymus. Trimming removed 8 bases from V and 4 bases from J, with 20 bases in between. Germline lookup yields CDR1 ENHRY and CDR2 SYGVKD. The CDR3 covers 15 residues. Clones were sequenced by immunoSEQ multiplex PCR, and TCRdb holds only the in-frame ones, with some missing. This repertoire shows roughly 710,000 clones, 70% to 90% found once; its top ten account for 0.008% to 0.011%. This same sample was also taken into another study, of human thymus T cells. That paper adds: It was from resections taken during corrective heart surgery that the thymus tissue came. Seemingly biased V and J gene usage marked thymic and blood repertoires. Thymic TCR repertoires of unrelated people reportedly overlapped highly.

The TCR was taken from a girl under three years old with a congenital heart defect. This chain links TRBV10-3 with TRBJ1-2; TRBD1 is a possible D gene (5 bases). Sequencing was performed on thymocytes. CDR3: CAIGLINRQGYGYTF. DNA of the CDR3: TGTGCCATCGGTCTTATAAACCGGCAGGGCTATGGCTACACCTTC.